The 28 T cell receptor beta chains reported below all come from one sample, sequenced in a study of blood T cell repertoires in COVID-19. TCRdb's table, derived via immunoSEQ multiplex PCR, lists solely in-frame clones and lacks some. The data show 150,000 to 200,000 clones, about 88% seen once. The sequencing input was PBMCs or T cells enriched from blood (not recorded which). The receptors come from a woman younger than 30 who had recovered from COVID-19.

The chain has TRBV6-6 and TRBJ1-6; 11 bases fit TRBD1. The CDR3 is 17 amino acids. V dropped 5 bases and J dropped 5; count of bases not matched to a gene: 8. CDR1 is MNHNY, CDR2 SVGAGI, per germline (reference sequence). Written as DNA, the CDR3 is TGTGCCAGCAGTCCCACGGACAGGGGGCTAAATAATTCACCCCTCCACTTT. It codes for CASSPTDRGLNNSPLHF.

The chain carries TRBV10-1 and TRBJ1-1; no clear D. Germline CDR1 is WNHNN and CDR2 is SYGVQD (reference sequence). Trimming left V 2 bases short and J 5 bases short, with 12 bases between. This CDR3 comprises 14 residues. The CDR3 region is CASSENARRTEAFF. The CDR3 nucleotides are TGCGCCAGCAGTGAGAACGCCCGGAGAACTGAAGCTTTCTTT.

This rearrangement joins TRBV10-3 to TRBJ1-2; D remains unclear. V dropped 6 bases and J dropped 4 bases, with 15 bases sitting between them. The CDR3 has 14 residues. From germline, CDR1 is ENHRY and CDR2 SYGVKD. The CDR3 reads CAISPPHRGYGYTF. The CDR3, as DNA: TGTGCCATCAGCCCCCCCCATCGGGGCTATGGCTACACCTTC.

V is TRBV5-1 and J is TRBJ1-5; no reliable D call. V lost 0 bases to trimming and J lost 3 bases, with 10 bases between them. The CDR3 covers 15 residues. Germline lookup yields CDR1 SGHRS and CDR2 YFSETQ. In nucleotides, the CDR3 is TGCGCCAGCAGCTTGGGGGGAGGGAACAATCAGCCCCAGCATTTT. Encoded protein: CASSLGGGNNQPQHF.

The V and J genes are TRBV4-1 and TRBJ2-7; 10 nucleotides agree with TRBD1. The V segment lost 0 bases and the J segment 2 bases; nucleotides outside the gene matches: 7. The V gene's germline CDR1 is MGHRA and CDR2 YSYEKL. The CDR3 is made up of 17 amino acids. The CDR3 protein is CASSQDRTGTGAYEQYF. CDR3 in DNA: TGCGCCAGCAGCCAAGACCGGACCGGGACAGGGGCCTACGAGCAGTACTTC.

This rearrangement joins TRBV15 to TRBJ1-4, with D possibly matching TRBD1 (6 bases). CDR1 is LNHNV, CDR2 YYDKDF, per germline (reference sequence). With 1 base removed from V and 12 bases from J, the gap between germline ends came to 15 bases. The CDR3 totals 14 residues. The CDR3 DNA is TGTGCCACCAGCAGAGTGGGGGCTGGTGTTGAACTGTTTTTT. It translates to CATSRVGAGVELFF.

V gene TRBV4-2 combines with J gene TRBJ2-4; D perhaps matches TRBD2 (5 bases). Trimming removed 0 bases from V and 8 bases from J, with 17 bases in between. The CDR3 length is 16 residues. CDR1 is LGHNA and CDR2 is YNFKEQ in the germline V gene. DNA for the CDR3: TGTGCCAGCAGCCAAGATTTGAGGGCGACGGCCTACATTCAGTACTTC. Translated: CASSQDLRATAYIQYF.

J is TRBJ1-2 and V is TRBV6-5; 8 positions match TRBD1. V lost 0 bases and J lost 8; bases outside the gene matches: 11. The length of the CDR3 is 16 residues. Per the germline V gene, CDR1 is MNHEY and CDR2 is SVGAGI. The CDR3: CASSYSSPDRETGYTF. The CDR3 nucleotides read TGTGCCAGCAGTTACTCGTCGCCGGACAGGGAGACCGGCTACACCTTC.

The V gene is TRBV29-1, the J gene TRBJ1-1; TRBD1 is a possible D gene (5 bases). The CDR3 extends over 14 amino acids. Trimming stripped 4 bases from V and 0 bases from J, with 12 bases between. Germline values: CDR1 SQVTM, CDR2 ANQGSEA. The DNA for the CDR3 is TGCAGCGTTGCTGAACAGGTTGTGAACACTGAAGCTTTCTTT. This codes for CSVAEQVVNTEAFF. The whole variable domain, filled in from reference TRBV29-1 and TRBJ1-1, reads SAVISQKPSRDICQRGTSLTIQCQVDSQVTMMFWYRQQPGQSLTLIATANQGSEATYESGFVIDKFPISRPNLTFSTLTVSNMSPEDSSIYLCSVAEQVVNTEAFFGQGTRLTVV.

This clone is a singleton in its sample. The rearrangement links TRBV28 to TRBJ1-4, with D perhaps matching TRBD1 (5 bases). This CDR3 has 15 residues. V was clipped by 6 bases and J by 5 bases, with 16 bases between them. The germline CDR1 and CDR2 sequences are MDHEN and SYDVKM. Written as DNA, the CDR3 is TGTGCCAGCAGCCGAATTGACAGTCGGAATGAAAAACTGTTTTTT. This sequence encodes CASSRIDSRNEKLFF.

The chain has TRBV28 and TRBJ1-2, with TRBD1 matching over 8 bases. Germline assignment: CDR1 MDHEN and CDR2 SYDVKM. Losses at the gene ends were 6 bases for V and 5 bases for J; bases not matched to a gene: 8. This CDR3 comprises 14 residues. CDR3 loop: CASSPRQGRYGYTF. CDR3 nucleotide sequence: TGTGCCAGCAGCCCCAGACAGGGGCGATATGGCTACACCTTC.

The chain has TRBV18 and TRBJ2-1; D gene ambiguous. The germline gives CDR1 KGHSH, CDR2 LQKENI. Trimming cost V 4 bases and J 6 bases, with 10 bases left between them. CDR3 size: 13 residues. DNA for the CDR3: TGTGCCAGCTCACAACGGTACCCCAATGAGCAGTTCTTC. It yields the protein CASSQRYPNEQFF.

The chain combines TRBV19 with TRBJ1-1; no clear D gene. The CDR3 runs 14 residues. V was trimmed by 2 bases and J by 1 base, leaving 8 bases between them. Germline assignment: CDR1 LNHDA and CDR2 SQIVND (reference sequence). In DNA, the CDR3 is TGTGCCAGTAGTATACAGTCGTCGAACACTGAAGCTTTCTTT. Its protein is CASSIQSSNTEAFF.

The V gene is TRBV6-5, the J gene TRBJ1-5; D call uncertain. The CDR3 loop spans 12 amino acids. Germline CDR1 MNHEY, CDR2 SVGAGI. The ends were cut back, 6 bases at V and 4 bases at J, with 7 bases in the middle. The CDR3 sequence: CASRNSNQPQHF. CDR3 DNA sequence: TGTGCCAGCAGGAACTCAAATCAGCCCCAGCATTTT.

V is TRBV2 and J is TRBJ1-5, with D perhaps TRBD1 (5 bases). The length of the CDR3 is 13 residues. Deletions cut 2 bases from V and 9 bases from J, with 11 bases between. The germline V gene encodes CDR1 SNHLY and CDR2 FYNNEI. The CDR3 here is CASSERGSRPQHF. CDR3 in DNA: TGTGCCAGCAGTGAAAGGGGTAGTAGGCCCCAGCATTTT.

The J gene is TRBJ2-7, the V gene TRBV5-1, with TRBD2 matching over 7 bases. Germline V gene sequence: CDR1 SGHRS, CDR2 YFSETQ. The CDR3 contains 14 residues. With 2 bases clipped from V and 4 bases from J, the junction kept 6 bases outside the gene matches. The CDR3 loop reads CASSFGTTSYEQYF. The CDR3 nucleotides read TGCGCCAGCAGCTTCGGGACTACTTCGTACGAGCAGTACTTC.

The table lists this clone with a count of one. V is TRBV30 and J is TRBJ1-1; D uncertain. The V gene lost 0 bases and the J gene lost 7 bases, with 6 bases spanning the gap. The CDR3 sequence is 11 residues long. Germline V lookup: CDR1 GTSNPN, CDR2 SVGIG (reference sequence). The CDR3 nucleotides are TGTGCCTGGAGTGTGGGCCATGAAGCTTTCTTT. This translates into CAWSVGHEAFF.

The gene calls are TRBV18 and TRBJ1-1; D is ambiguous. Deletions cut 0 bases from V and 11 bases from J, with 10 bases between. The CDR3 contains 12 residues. The germline gives CDR1 KGHSH, CDR2 LQKENI. The CDR3 here is CASSPPAVMAFF. The DNA of the CDR3 is TGTGCCAGCTCACCACCGGCAGTTATGGCTTTCTTT.

The chain employs TRBV30 and TRBJ1-5, with D perhaps matching TRBD1 (5 bases). The CDR3 runs 15 residues. The V gene lost 0 bases and the J gene lost 4 bases, with 13 bases spanning the gap. The V gene's germline CDR1 is GTSNPN and CDR2 SVGIG (reference sequence). CDR3 sequence: CAWSVGAYGNQPQHF. CDR3 DNA sequence: TGTGCCTGGAGTGTAGGGGCTTATGGGAATCAGCCCCAGCATTTT.

The chain uses TRBV7-9 and TRBJ1-1, with D possibly TRBD1 on 5 matching bases. V was clipped by 5 bases and J by 4 bases, with 11 bases between them. The CDR3 is 13 amino acids. The germline gives CDR1 SEHNR, CDR2 FQNEAQ (reference sequence). The CDR3 DNA reads TGTGCCAGCAGCCAACTTCAGGGCACTGAAGCTTTCTTT. It specifies CASSQLQGTEAFF.

This clone has only a few counts. The rearrangement uses TRBV7-9 and TRBJ2-1, with a tentative D call TRBD2 (6 bases). Germline V lookup: CDR1 SEHNR, CDR2 FQNEAQ (reference sequence). V dropped 0 bases and J dropped 7 bases, with 10 bases sitting between them. This CDR3 spans 14 amino acids. Written as DNA, the CDR3 is TGTGCCAGCAGCTTAGCGGGGGGATGGAATGAGCAGTTCTTC. Protein sequence: CASSLAGGWNEQFF.

This sequence joins TRBV2 and TRBJ2-3; D possibly corresponds to TRBD2 (6 bases). The V gene lost 3 bases and the J gene lost 2 bases, with 15 bases spanning the gap. Germline-derived CDR1 and CDR2 are SNHLY and FYNNEI. This CDR3 is 16 amino acids long. The DNA for the CDR3 is TGTGCCAGCAGTGACGGGGGTATCGACAACACAGATACGCAGTATTTT. This gives the protein CASSDGGIDNTDTQYF.

The chain employs TRBV7-2 and TRBJ2-5; 7 bases agree with TRBD2. CDR1 and CDR2 from the germline V gene are SGHTA and FQGNSA. The junction had 12 bases not matched to a gene; V was cut back by 10 bases and J by 1 base. CDR3 length: 15 amino acids. The CDR3 coding sequence is TGTGCCACCACGGAGGTCGGCGGGGGCCAAGAGACCCAGTACTTC. It is translated as CATTEVGGGQETQYF.

CDR3 region: CASTAYQGATEAFF. In DNA, the CDR3 is TGTGCCAGCACCGCTTATCAGGGGGCGACTGAAGCTTTCTTT. The chain carries TRBV5-8 and TRBJ1-1; 8 bases are a match to TRBD1. This CDR3 spans 14 amino acids. CDR1 SGHTS and CDR2 YDEGEE come from the germline V gene. V shed 6 bases, J shed 5 bases, and the junction held 9 bases outside the gene matches.

This sequence joins TRBV6-2 or TRBV6-3 and TRBJ1-2, with a possible D match to TRBD1 (5 bases). V dropped 1 base and J dropped 8 bases, with 14 bases sitting between them. Germline CDR1 reads MNHEY; CDR2 reads SVGEGT. The CDR3 consists of 14 residues. The CDR3 is CASSYLTVGEGYTF. CDR3 bases: TGTGCCAGCAGTTACTTGACAGTTGGGGAAGGCTACACCTTC.

The chain recombines TRBV2 with TRBJ2-7; 8 nucleotides agree with TRBD1. The J segment lost 4 bases and the V segment lost 6 bases, leaving 11 bases of the junction unmatched. There are 15 residues in the CDR3. Germline V gives CDR1 SNHLY, CDR2 FYNNEI. The CDR3 bases are TGTGCCAGCAGGAGTAGGCCAGGGGGCTTTTACGAGCAGTACTTC. Translating gives CASRSRPGGFYEQYF.

Notes on this clone: Different DNA sequences within this sample yield the same CDR3. J is TRBJ1-1 and V is TRBV10-3, with no clear D. V shed 10 bases and J shed 4 bases, with 10 bases lying between them. The germline V gene encodes CDR1 ENHRY and CDR2 SYGVKD. This CDR3 contains 11 residues. The CDR3 here is CATGGVTEAFF. CDR3 in DNA: TGTGCCACGGGTGGAGTCACTGAAGCTTTCTTT.

The CDR3 loop is CASTSTGEFDGYTF. CDR3 nucleotides: TGTGCCAGCACCTCGACAGGGGAGTTTGATGGCTACACCTTC. The chain carries TRBV2 and TRBJ1-2, with 8 bases lining up with TRBD1. CDR1 and CDR2 (germline): SNHLY, FYNNEI. With 7 bases clipped from V and 6 bases from J, the junction kept 10 bases outside the gene matches. CDR3 size: 14 residues.